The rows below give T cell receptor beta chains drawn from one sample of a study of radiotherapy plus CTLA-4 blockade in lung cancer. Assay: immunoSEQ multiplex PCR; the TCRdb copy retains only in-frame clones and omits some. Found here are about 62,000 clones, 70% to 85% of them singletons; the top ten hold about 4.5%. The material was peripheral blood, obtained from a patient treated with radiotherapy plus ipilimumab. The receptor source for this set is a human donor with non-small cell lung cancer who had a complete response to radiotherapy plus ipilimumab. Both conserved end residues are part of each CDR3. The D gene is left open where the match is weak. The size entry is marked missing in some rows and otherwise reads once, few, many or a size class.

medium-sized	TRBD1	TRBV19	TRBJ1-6	TGTGCCAGTAGTAGGGGACAGGGGGCGACCAATTCACCCCTCCACTTT	CASSRGQGATNSPLHF
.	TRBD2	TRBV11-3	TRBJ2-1	TGTGCCAGCAGCTTAGGTAGCGGGAGGGCCAGGGGGAGTGAGCAGTTCTTC	CASSLGSGRARGSEQFF
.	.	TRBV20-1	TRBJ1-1	TGCAGTGCTGCGGGAAACACTGAAGCTTTCTTT	CSAAGNTEAFF
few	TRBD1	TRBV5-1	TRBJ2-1	TGCGCCAGCAGCTCCCCCTACAGGGGACGTAACAATGAGCAGTTCTTC	CASSSPYRGRNNEQFF
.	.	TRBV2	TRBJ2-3	TGTGCCAGCAGTGTTCGTGATACGCAGTATTTT	CASSVRDTQYF
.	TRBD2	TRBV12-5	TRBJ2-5	TGTGCTAGTGGTTCTCGGGGGGAAGAGACCCAGTACTTC	CASGSRGEETQYF
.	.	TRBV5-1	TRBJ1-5	TGCGCCAGCAGCTTGTCGGGGGGTAGTCAGCCCCAGCATTTT	CASSLSGGSQPQHF
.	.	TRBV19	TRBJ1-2	TGTGCCAGTAGTAGCGACAGCACCTATGGCTACACCTTC	CASSSDSTYGYTF
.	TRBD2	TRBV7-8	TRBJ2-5	TGTGCCAGCAGCTCGGCGGGGGGGCAAGAGACCCAGTACTTC	CASSSAGGQETQYF
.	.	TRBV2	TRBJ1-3	TGTGCCAGCAGTGAAGTATCGTTCTCTGGAAACACCATATATTTT	CASSEVSFSGNTIYF
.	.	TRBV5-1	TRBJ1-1	TGCGCCAGCAGCTCCGGACAGAGGAACACTGAAGCTTTCTTT	CASSSGQRNTEAFF
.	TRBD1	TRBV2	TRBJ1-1	TGTGCCAGCAAGACAGGGTGGGGGACTGAAGCTTTCTTT	CASKTGWGTEAFF
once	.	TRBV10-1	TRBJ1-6	TGCGCCAGCAGTGAGTCGCACAGGGATTCACCCCTCCACTTT	CASSESHRDSPLHF
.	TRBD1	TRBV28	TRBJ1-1	TGTGCCAGCAGTTTACGTGACAGGGCAAGACCCACGAACACTGAAGCTTTCTTT	CASSLRDRARPTNTEAFF
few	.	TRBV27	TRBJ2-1	TGTGCCAGCAGTTCTCCTTGGAATGAGCAGTTCTTC	CASSSPWNEQFF
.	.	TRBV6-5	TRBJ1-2	TGTGCCAGCAGTAGACAGCAAAACTATGGCTACACCTTC	CASSRQQNYGYTF
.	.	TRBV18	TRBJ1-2	TGTGCCAGCTCACCCGGGAATCAGGAGTCTAACTATGGCTACACCTTC	CASSPGNQESNYGYTF